Included here is one T cell receptor beta chain sequence, with context. These data are taken from a study of blood T cell repertoires in COVID-19. Turning to the study itself: Samples came from the United States, Italy and Spain, spanning acute and convalescent COVID-19. Nucleic acid was either cDNA or gDNA, and it came from T cells, B-cell-depleted T cells, or PBMCs.

Seattle's enrolled individuals joined amid active infection and were then monitored longitudinally. Original data processing: Amplified reference gene primers provided the basis for estimating nucleated cell counts. TCRdb's table, derived via immunoSEQ multiplex PCR, lists solely in-frame clones and lacks some. The V and J calls and clone size are taken from that table; D and trimming were inferred from the DNA. The repertoire holds 250,000 to 300,000 clones, with approximately 91% as singletons. Germline CDR1 and CDR2: MNHEY and SMNVEV (reference sequence). CDR3 length equals 16 residues. Trimming left V 3 bases short and J 0 bases short, with 11 bases between.

The V call is TRBV27, the J call TRBJ1-4; the D is unclear. The clonotype comes from a woman in her twenties or thirties with COVID-19, enrolled during active disease. The sample comprised peripheral blood. This CDR3 reads CASSLYSLTTNEKLFF. The CDR3 DNA reads as TGTGCCAGCAGTTTGTACAGCTTGACAACTAATGAAAAACTGTTTTTT.